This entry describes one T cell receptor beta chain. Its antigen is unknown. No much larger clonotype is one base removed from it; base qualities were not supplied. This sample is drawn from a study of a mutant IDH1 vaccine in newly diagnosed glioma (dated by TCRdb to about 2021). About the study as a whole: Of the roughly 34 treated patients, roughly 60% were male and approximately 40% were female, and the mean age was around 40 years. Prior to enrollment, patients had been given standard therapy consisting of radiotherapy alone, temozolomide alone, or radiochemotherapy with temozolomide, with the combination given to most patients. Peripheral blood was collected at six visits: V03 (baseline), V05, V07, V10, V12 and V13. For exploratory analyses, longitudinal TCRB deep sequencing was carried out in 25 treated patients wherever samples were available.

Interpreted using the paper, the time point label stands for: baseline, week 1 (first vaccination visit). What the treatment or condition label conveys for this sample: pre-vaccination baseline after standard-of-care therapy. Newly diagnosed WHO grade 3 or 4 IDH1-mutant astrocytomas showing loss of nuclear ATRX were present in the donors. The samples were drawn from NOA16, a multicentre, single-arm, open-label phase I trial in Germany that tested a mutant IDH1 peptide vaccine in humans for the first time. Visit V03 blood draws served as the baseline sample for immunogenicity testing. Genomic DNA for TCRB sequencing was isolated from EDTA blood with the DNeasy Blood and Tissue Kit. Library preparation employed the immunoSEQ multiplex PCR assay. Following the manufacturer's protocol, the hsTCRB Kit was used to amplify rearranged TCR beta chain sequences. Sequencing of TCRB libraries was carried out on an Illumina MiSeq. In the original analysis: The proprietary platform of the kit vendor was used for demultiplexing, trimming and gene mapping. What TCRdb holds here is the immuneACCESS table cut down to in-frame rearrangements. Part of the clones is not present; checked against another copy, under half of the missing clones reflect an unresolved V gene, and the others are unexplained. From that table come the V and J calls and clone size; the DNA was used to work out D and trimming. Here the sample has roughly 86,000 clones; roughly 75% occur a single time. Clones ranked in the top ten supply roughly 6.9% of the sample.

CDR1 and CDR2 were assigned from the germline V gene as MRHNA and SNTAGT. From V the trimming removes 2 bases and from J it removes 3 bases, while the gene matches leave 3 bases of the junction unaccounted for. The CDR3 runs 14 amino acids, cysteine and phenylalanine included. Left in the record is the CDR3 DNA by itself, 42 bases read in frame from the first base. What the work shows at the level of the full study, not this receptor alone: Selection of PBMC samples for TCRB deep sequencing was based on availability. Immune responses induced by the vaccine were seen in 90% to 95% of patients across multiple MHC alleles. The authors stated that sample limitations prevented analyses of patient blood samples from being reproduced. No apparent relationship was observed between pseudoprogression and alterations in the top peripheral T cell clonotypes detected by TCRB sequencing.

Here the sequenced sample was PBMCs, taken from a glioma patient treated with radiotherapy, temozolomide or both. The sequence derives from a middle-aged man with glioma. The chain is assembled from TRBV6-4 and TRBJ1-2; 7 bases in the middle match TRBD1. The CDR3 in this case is CASSDEQGDYGYTF. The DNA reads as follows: TGTGCCAGCAGTGACGAGCAGGGGGACTATGGCTACACCTTC.